The 15 T cell receptor beta chains listed next were all sequenced from one sample in a study of OX40 agonist ivuxolimab in advanced cancers. This table comes from immunoSEQ multiplex PCR, and its TCRdb copy is limited to in-frame clones, with some not included. The table shows about 23,000 clones, with about 77% occurring only once. Material: CD4+ or CD8+ T cells sorted from blood, obtained in a trial of the OX40 agonist ivuxolimab. The receptors stem from an adult with an advanced solid tumor such as melanoma, head and neck, liver or kidney cancer.

The chain uses TRBV6-5 and TRBJ2-7; D may be TRBD1 (6 bases). With 6 bases removed from V and 6 bases from J, the gap between germline ends came to 9 bases. The CDR3 is 11 residues long. Germline CDR1 is MNHEY and CDR2 is SVGAGI. As DNA, the CDR3 is TGTGCCAGCAGGGCAGGGGCCGAGCAGTACTTC. Translating gives CASRAGAEQYF.

The chain has TRBV6-6 and TRBJ1-2, with D perhaps TRBD1 (5 bases). The CDR3 sequence is 15 residues long. V dropped 7 bases and J dropped 5 bases, with 20 bases sitting between them. From germline, CDR1 is MNHNY and CDR2 SVGAGI (reference sequence). The CDR3 protein is CASTDGSGPRYGYTF. The CDR3 coding sequence is TGTGCCAGCACCGACGGGTCAGGGCCGAGATATGGCTACACCTTC.

This chain links TRBV7-3 with TRBJ1-4; D unclear. The length of the CDR3 is 16 residues. Trimming left V 2 bases short and J 2 bases short, with 12 bases between. Germline V gives CDR1 SGHTA, CDR2 FQGTGA. CDR3 coding DNA: TGTGCCAGCAGCTTAGCGGTAGGAGGGACTAATGAAAAACTGTTTTTT. Its translation is CASSLAVGGTNEKLFF.

This sequence joins TRBV29-1 and TRBJ2-5; 8 nucleotides line up with TRBD1. The CDR3 sequence is 14 residues long. The V gene end was trimmed by 7 bases and the J gene end by 4 bases; junction bases not matched to a gene: 11. Germline CDR1 is SQVTM and CDR2 is ANQGSEA. CDR3 nucleotide sequence: TGCAGCGCCGGCTTTGGACAGGGTAGAGAGACCCAGTACTTC. Translation: CSAGFGQGRETQYF.

The rearrangement links TRBV5-6 to TRBJ1-2; TRBD1 aligns across 11 bases. The CDR3 has 15 residues. Germline V lookup: CDR1 SGHDT, CDR2 YYEEEE. With 4 bases clipped from V and 8 bases from J, the junction kept 10 bases outside the gene matches. CDR3 in DNA: TGTGCCAGCAGCCAAGGGGACAGGGGGTTTGGAGGCTACACCTTC. Its protein product is CASSQGDRGFGGYTF.

The chain couples TRBV10-3 to TRBJ2-5; perhaps TRBD2 as D (5 bases). This CDR3 has 14 amino acids. CDR1 is ENHRY and CDR2 is SYGVKD in the germline V gene. The V and J ends lost 7 bases and 5 bases respectively, with 17 bases between them. CDR3 DNA: TGTGCCATCACGAGCGGCAGCCTCGGGGAGACCCAGTACTTC. As protein: CAITSGSLGETQYF.

The chain is built from TRBV19 and TRBJ2-1; no firm D call. The CDR3 has 14 amino acids. Germline-derived CDR1 and CDR2 are LNHDA and SQIVND (reference sequence). Trimming pared 3 bases from V and 5 bases from J, leaving 11 bases between. The CDR3 loop reads CASSIFFRNNEQFF. The CDR3 DNA reads TGTGCCAGTAGTATTTTTTTTCGGAACAATGAGCAGTTCTTC.

This clone is classed as medium-sized (0.01 to 0.1%). The genes are TRBV11-1 and TRBJ2-7; D is possibly TRBD1 or TRBD2 (7 bases each). The germline gives CDR1 SGHAT, CDR2 FQDESV (reference sequence). This CDR3 is built from 14 residues. Trimming left V 3 bases short and J 3 bases short, with 12 bases between. CDR3 loop: CASSFARGGYEQYF. CDR3 DNA sequence: TGTGCCAGCAGCTTTGCCAGGGGGGGCTACGAGCAGTACTTC.

This sequence joins TRBV5-1 and TRBJ2-3, with TRBD1 matching 8 bases. The CDR3 loop spans 15 amino acids. CDR1 and CDR2 (germline): SGHRS, YFSETQ. J was trimmed by 2 bases and V by 2 bases; bases with no gene match: 4. The CDR3 sequence: CASSLTGGPTDTQYF. In DNA, the CDR3 is TGCGCCAGCAGCTTAACAGGGGGTCCCACAGATACGCAGTATTTT.

With respect to this clone: A far bigger clonotype differs at one base, so this is likely a read error. J is TRBJ1-5 and V is TRBV6-5; the match to TRBD1 covers 10 bases. V trimming: 10 bases; J trimming: 0 bases; junction bases outside the gene matches: 3. CDR1 and CDR2 (germline): MNHEY, SVGAGI. The length of the CDR3 is 14 residues. CDR3 in amino acids: CATGTGDSNQPQHF. The CDR3, as DNA: TGTGCCACCGGGACAGGGGATAGCAATCAGCCCCAGCATTTT.

The chain recombines TRBV7-2 with TRBJ1-2; D unclear. This CDR3 spans 12 amino acids. V lost 1 base and J 7 bases, leaving 7 bases between the germline ends. CDR1 SGHTA and CDR2 FQGNSA come from the germline V gene. Here the CDR3 reads CASSLEYAGYTF. CDR3 DNA sequence: TGTGCCAGCAGCTTAGAGTACGCTGGCTACACCTTC.

CDR3 DNA: TGTGCCAGTAGGATCGGGGCAGGGTCGCCAGATACGCAGTATTTT. It codes for CASRIGAGSPDTQYF. V is TRBV19 and J is TRBJ2-3; either TRBD1 or TRBD2 may supply D (5 bases each). V was cut by 6 bases and J by 4 bases, with 17 bases left in between. The CDR3 has 15 residues. The germline gives CDR1 LNHDA, CDR2 SQIVND (reference sequence).

Concerning this clone itself: Sequence at one end of the junction differs from germline and may be a read error. The rearrangement links TRBV11-3 to TRBJ2-7, with 8 bases lining up with TRBD1. The CDR3 has 12 amino acids. Per the germline V gene, CDR1 is SGHNT and CDR2 is YENEEA. The CDR3 region has the DNA TGTGCCAGCAGCTTAGCCCGGGACAGGATAATCTTC. Its protein product is CASSLARDRIIF.

V is TRBV28 and J is TRBJ2-2; D may match TRBD1 or TRBD2 (5 bases each). Germline CDR1 is MDHEN and CDR2 is SYDVKM. V dropped 8 bases and J dropped 6 bases, with 10 bases sitting between them. This CDR3 is 12 amino acids long. Written as DNA, the CDR3 is TGTGCCAGCCGAAGAGGGGCCGGGGAGCTGTTTTTT. Residues: CASRRGAGELFF.

The CDR3 bases are TGTGCCAGCTCACTGAATAGCGGAGGTCAAGAGACCCAGTACTTC. Amino acid sequence: CASSLNSGGQETQYF. This chain links TRBV18 with TRBJ2-5, with D tentatively TRBD2 (6 bases). The CDR3 extends over 15 amino acids. Trimming took 4 bases from V and 2 from J, leaving 14 bases between them. The germline gives CDR1 KGHSH, CDR2 LQKENI.